Shown below are 28 T cell receptor beta chains from a single sample sequenced in a study of early T cells in non-severe SARS-CoV-2 infection. TCRdb re-called the 5' RACE reads through MiXCR, storing one row per CDR3 protein. The sample lists about 70,000 distinct CDR3 sequences, roughly 10% occurring once. The sample was whole blood. Receptor source: an adult who was a healthcare worker with PCR-confirmed SARS-CoV-2 infection or an uninfected control (not recorded which).

The CDR3 spells CSVEAAGSTSTDTQYF. The DNA for the CDR3 is TGCAGCGTTGAAGCGGCCGGCTCCACTAGCACAGATACGCAGTATTTT. V usage is TRBV29-1 and J usage is TRBJ2-3; D gene unclear. The germline V gene has CDR1 SQVTM and CDR2 ANQGSEA. The CDR3 spans 16 residues. Trimming removed 1 base from V and 0 bases from J, with 14 bases in between.

There are a few counts of this clonotype. The chain joins TRBV27 to TRBJ2-6; D not resolved. CDR3 length: 15 amino acids. Per germline, CDR1 MNHEY and CDR2 SMNVEV (reference sequence). Trimming cost V 3 bases and J 0 bases, with 6 bases left between them. CDR3 residues: CASSLQISGANVLTF. The CDR3 DNA reads TGTGCCAGCAGTTTGCAGATCTCTGGGGCCAACGTCCTGACTTTC. Based on the CDR3 plus reference TRBV27 and TRBJ2-6, the full variable domain is EAQVTQNPRYLITVTGKKLTVTCSQNMNHEYMSWYRQDPGLGLRQIYYSMNVEVTDKGDVPEGYKVSRKEKRNFPLILESPSPNQTSLYFCASSLQISGANVLTFGAGSRLTVL.

The rearrangement uses TRBV6-1 and TRBJ2-5; D remains ambiguous. Germline V gene sequence: CDR1 MNHNS, CDR2 SASEGT. The CDR3 has 15 residues. Trimming removed 0 bases from V and 7 bases from J, with 15 bases in between. DNA of the CDR3: TGTGCCAGCAGTGAAGCGCTTCCTGGCGGCGGGACCCAGTACTTC. It encodes CASSEALPGGGTQYF.

This clonotype occurred many times. The chain has TRBV7-6 and TRBJ2-3, with TRBD2 matching over 14 bases. This CDR3 is built from 19 residues. With 3 bases clipped from V and 3 bases from J, the junction kept 11 bases outside the gene matches. The V gene's germline CDR1 is SGHVS and CDR2 FNYEAQ. CDR3 residues: CASSFSGLAGGSETDTQYF. CDR3 in DNA: TGTGCCAGCAGCTTCTCCGGACTAGCGGGGGGCTCCGAAACAGATACGCAGTATTTT. The full variable domain, its missing parts supplied by reference TRBV7-6 and TRBJ2-3, is GAGVSQSPRYKVTKRGQDVALRCDPISGHVSLYWYRQALGQGPEFLTYFNYEAQQDKSGLPNDRFSAERPEGSISTLTIQRTEQRDSAMYRCASSFSGLAGGSETDTQYFGPGTRLTVL.

This clonotype was observed at least ten times. V and J are TRBV11-2 and TRBJ2-7; possible D gene TRBD2, 6 bases. The CDR3 sequence is 14 residues long. V lost 1 base, J lost 5 bases, and 12 bases lay in between. CDR1 is SGHAT and CDR2 is FQNNGV in the germline V gene. CDR3 DNA sequence: TGTGCCAGCAGCTTAGCGGGGGTCTTCGACGAGCAGTACTTC. Amino acid sequence: CASSLAGVFDEQYF.

The chain is built from TRBV12-5 and TRBJ2-7; unclear D gene. Germline loops: CDR1 LGHNT, CDR2 FRNRAP. The V end was cut by 1 base, the J end by 3 bases, with 13 bases between. The CDR3 sequence is 15 residues long. The CDR3 nucleotides read TGTGCTAGTGGTTTGGGTCAGACGAGGTACTACGAGCAGTACTTC. Amino acid sequence: CASGLGQTRYYEQYF. Using reference TRBV12-5 and TRBJ2-7 for the parts outside the CDR3, the full variable domain is DARVTQTPRHKVTEMGQEVTMRCQPILGHNTVFWYRQTMMQGLELLAYFRNRAPLDDSGMPKDRFSAEMPDATLATLKIQPSEPRDSAVYFCASGLGQTRYYEQYFGPGTRLTVT.

The chain is built from TRBV12-3 or TRBV12-4 and TRBJ2-5, with TRBD1 matching over 7 bases. CDR3 length: 16 amino acids. V shed 7 bases, J shed 5 bases, and the junction held 16 bases outside the gene matches. CDR3 sequence: CASTPRGQPKRETQYF. In DNA form, the CDR3 reads TGTGCCAGCACCCCGAGGGGACAGCCAAAGAGGGAGACCCAGTACTTC.

In its sample, this clonotype was seen a few times. The chain couples TRBV11-2 to TRBJ2-2; D possibly corresponds to TRBD2 (7 bases). The V and J ends lost 5 bases and 3 bases respectively, with 22 bases between them. Germline CDR1 reads SGHAT; CDR2 reads FQNNGV. CDR3 length: 18 residues. The CDR3 region has the DNA TGTGCCAGCAGCCCTCTAGGGGGGGCGAGGAGGGACACCGGGGAGCTGTTTTTT. It encodes CASSPLGGARRDTGELFF.

This clonotype has a count of ten or more. The chain is built from TRBV12-3 or TRBV12-4 and TRBJ1-6, with TRBD1 as a possible D gene (5 bases). Trimming cost V 1 base and J 11 bases, with 15 bases left between them. CDR3 size: 15 residues. The CDR3 DNA sequence: TGTGCCAGCAGTTTAGTGCTTGAGGGGCGGACACCCCTCCACTTT. Its protein product is CASSLVLEGRTPLHF.

This clonotype was counted between two and nine times. The chain couples TRBV27 to TRBJ1-1; the D gene is possibly TRBD1 (6 bases). The length of the CDR3 is 14 residues. The ends were cut back, 4 bases at V and 7 bases at J, with 16 bases in the middle. CDR1 and CDR2 (germline): MNHEY, SMNVEV (reference sequence). The DNA for the CDR3 is TGTGCCAGCAGTTATCGGGGGCGTCTAGGTGAAGCTTTCTTT. As protein: CASSYRGRLGEAFF.

The V call is TRBV20-1, the J call TRBJ1-1; the D is unclear. Germline V CDR1 and CDR2: DFQATT, SNEGSKA (reference sequence). The CDR3 extends over 13 amino acids. Trimming took off 3 bases at V and 3 bases at J, with 11 bases between the two ends. The CDR3 nucleotides read TGCAGTGCTAGCCGAAGAGCAGACACTGAAGCTTTCTTT. As protein: CSASRRADTEAFF.

The sample holds many counts of this clonotype. This chain uses TRBV6-6 with TRBJ2-5; tentatively, D is TRBD1 (5 bases). This CDR3 has 14 amino acids. Trimming removed 7 bases from V and 1 base from J, with 13 bases in between. Germline CDR1 is MNHNY and CDR2 is SVGAGI (reference sequence). The CDR3 coding sequence is TGTGCCAGCACCCCCCCGCAGGGCCAAGAGACCCAGTACTTC. Its translation: CASTPPQGQETQYF.

This clonotype turned up a few times. The chain carries TRBV5-1 and TRBJ2-7; possibly TRBD1 or TRBD2 for D (5 bases each). Trimming took off 4 bases at V and 2 bases at J, with 13 bases between the two ends. Germline V CDR1 and CDR2: SGHRS, YFSETQ. The CDR3 length is 14 residues. CDR3 in amino acids: CASSTGAPAYEQYF. The CDR3 nucleotides are TGCGCCAGCAGCACCGGGGCCCCGGCCTACGAGCAGTACTTC.

This clonotype appeared a few times. The chain employs TRBV6-6 and TRBJ1-5, with a weak D call TRBD1 (5 bases). This CDR3 is 14 amino acids long. Germline V lookup: CDR1 MNHNY, CDR2 SVGAGI (reference sequence). V was shortened by 5 bases and J by 9 bases, with 17 bases between the two germline ends. The CDR3 spells CASSTSGARGPQHF. CDR3 nucleotides: TGTGCCAGCAGTACCTCCGGGGCCCGTGGGCCCCAGCATTTT.

The gene calls are TRBV25-1 and TRBJ2-1; no definite D call. V gave up 5 bases and J gave up 5 bases, with 4 bases separating them. Germline loops: CDR1 MGHDK, CDR2 SYGVNS. This CDR3 has 11 residues. The CDR3 DNA is TGTGCCAGCAGTTCCGACAATGAGCAGTTCTTC. As protein: CASSSDNEQFF.

Regarding this clonotype: Just one base apart from a much larger clone, this may be a read error. The conserved phenylalanine or tryptophan normally closing the CDR3 is absent here, so this likely arose from a read error. The V call is TRBV4-1, the J call TRBJ1-6; the match to TRBD1 covers 7 bases. V dropped 6 bases and J dropped 9; count of bases not matched to a gene: 8. Germline V gives CDR1 MGHRA, CDR2 YSYEKL. This CDR3 is 14 amino acids long. In nucleotides, the CDR3 is TGCGCCAGCAGTCGGGACAGAACCGCTTCACCCCTCCACTCT. Translated: CASSRDRTASPLHS.

This clonotype was recorded a few times. The chain has TRBV7-9 and TRBJ2-3; D is undetermined. The germline V and J ends were trimmed by 6 bases and 6 bases, with 10 bases remaining between them. CDR1 is SEHNR, CDR2 FQNEAQ, per germline (reference sequence). This CDR3 contains 12 residues. The CDR3 region has the DNA TGTGCCAGCAGTCCTAGTGGGGATACGCAGTATTTT. Its translation: CASSPSGDTQYF.

This clonotype was seen a few times. The chain carries TRBV3-1 and TRBJ1-3, with a weak D call TRBD1 (6 bases). This CDR3 is 16 amino acids long. V lost 4 bases and J 4 bases, leaving 17 bases between the germline ends. Looked up from germline, CDR1 is LGHDT and CDR2 is YNNKEL (reference sequence). The CDR3 protein is CASSPIRDIGGNTIYF. CDR3 in DNA: TGTGCCAGCAGCCCGATCCGGGACATCGGAGGAAACACCATATATTTT. Variable domain in full (rest from reference TRBV3-1 and TRBJ1-3): DTAVSQTPKYLVTQMGNDKSIKCEQNLGHDTMYWYKQDSKKFLKIMFSYNNKELIINETVPNRFSPKSPDKAHLNLHINSLELGDSAVYFCASSPIRDIGGNTIYFGEGSWLTVV.

This clonotype appeared many times. J is TRBJ1-2 and V is TRBV7-9, with 12 nucleotides matching TRBD1. Unmatched junction bases numbered 7, after V lost 3 bases and J lost 2 bases. Looked up from germline, CDR1 is SEHNR and CDR2 is FQNEAQ (reference sequence). The CDR3 is 17 amino acids. The CDR3 bases are TGTGCCAGCAGCTTGTTAGAGGGACAGGGGGCAAACTATGGCTACACCTTC. The encoded protein is CASSLLEGQGANYGYTF.

This clonotype was counted many times. The chain joins TRBV5-1 to TRBJ2-2; tentative D call: TRBD1 (6 bases). CDR3 length: 15 residues. CDR1 SGHRS and CDR2 YFSETQ come from the germline V gene. Trimming removed 4 bases from V and 3 bases from J, with 13 bases in between. The CDR3 DNA reads as TGCGCCAGCAGCATTCTAGGGGGAGACACCGGGGAGCTGTTTTTT. Its translation is CASSILGGDTGELFF.

This clonotype occurred many times. The V and J genes are TRBV6-1 and TRBJ1-1; 8 bases are a match to TRBD1. Trimming took 4 bases from V and 1 from J; bases not matched to a gene: 5. Germline V CDR1 and CDR2: MNHNS, SASEGT. The CDR3 is 15 amino acids. As DNA, the CDR3 is TGTGCCAGCAGTGTTGCAGGGGGCTCGAACACTGAAGCTTTCTTT. It specifies CASSVAGGSNTEAFF.

V gene TRBV3-1 combines with J gene TRBJ2-3, with a tentative D call TRBD2 (7 bases). CDR3 length: 14 amino acids. Looked up from germline, CDR1 is LGHDT and CDR2 is YNNKEL (reference sequence). Deletions cut 6 bases from V and 4 bases from J, with 14 bases between. CDR3 in amino acids: CASSGEGGPDTQYF. In DNA form, the CDR3 reads TGTGCCAGCAGTGGGGAGGGGGGGCCAGATACGCAGTATTTT.

This clonotype has a handful of counts. This sequence joins TRBV11-2 and TRBJ2-2; D gene unclear. The CDR3 runs to 13 residues. Trimming took 7 bases from V and 0 from J, leaving 6 bases between them. The germline V gene encodes CDR1 SGHAT and CDR2 FQNNGV. The CDR3 bases are TGTGCCAGCACCAGGTCGAACACCGGGGAGCTGTTTTTT. This sequence encodes CASTRSNTGELFF.

In regard to this clonotype: At one of its ends the junction is not consistent with the germline gene, which may arise from a read error. The chain combines TRBV18 with TRBJ1-1; 8 bases match TRBD1. Germline V gives CDR1 KGHSH, CDR2 LQKENI. The CDR3 length is 14 residues. The chain's CDR3 is CASSPRQGNTEVFF. In nucleotides, the CDR3 is TGTGCCAGCTCACCAAGACAGGGGAACACTGAAGTTTTCTTT.

This clonotype was observed many times. This rearrangement joins TRBV6-5 to TRBJ1-4; D is perhaps TRBD1 (5 bases). CDR3 length equals 13 residues. Looked up from germline, CDR1 is MNHEY and CDR2 is SVGAGI. Trimming took off 4 bases at V and 7 bases at J, with 10 bases between the two ends. This chain's CDR3 is CASSFQGSEKLFF. CDR3 DNA sequence: TGTGCCAGCAGTTTTCAGGGAAGTGAAAAACTGTTTTTT.

This chain uses TRBV27 with TRBJ2-7, with D unclear. The CDR3 has 15 amino acids. Germline loops: CDR1 MNHEY, CDR2 SMNVEV (reference sequence). The V end lost 3 bases, the J end lost 3 bases, and 15 bases lay between the germline ends. CDR3 sequence (DNA): TGTGCCAGCAGTTTCCCATTGCGGACCGACTACGAGCAGTACTTC. Translating gives CASSFPLRTDYEQYF.

At least ten counts were recorded for this clonotype. The chain uses TRBV11-3 and TRBJ2-1; no clear D. CDR1 and CDR2 from the germline V gene are SGHNT and YENEEA. The CDR3 contains 13 residues. The V end was cut by 0 bases, the J end by 4 bases, with 4 bases between. The CDR3 coding sequence is TGTGCCAGCAGCTTAGAGGCGTACAATGAGCAGTTCTTC. This encodes CASSLEAYNEQFF.

In this sample, this clonotype turned up a few times. The chain couples TRBV7-9 to TRBJ2-3, with 8 bases lining up with TRBD2. Germline V gene lookup returns CDR1 SEHNR and CDR2 FQNEAQ (reference sequence). V lost 3 bases to trimming and J lost 2 bases; unmatched junction nucleotides: 4. The CDR3 spans 15 residues. This CDR3 reads CASSLSGRDTDTQYF. CDR3 nucleotides: TGTGCCAGCAGCTTGAGCGGGAGAGACACAGATACGCAGTATTTT.